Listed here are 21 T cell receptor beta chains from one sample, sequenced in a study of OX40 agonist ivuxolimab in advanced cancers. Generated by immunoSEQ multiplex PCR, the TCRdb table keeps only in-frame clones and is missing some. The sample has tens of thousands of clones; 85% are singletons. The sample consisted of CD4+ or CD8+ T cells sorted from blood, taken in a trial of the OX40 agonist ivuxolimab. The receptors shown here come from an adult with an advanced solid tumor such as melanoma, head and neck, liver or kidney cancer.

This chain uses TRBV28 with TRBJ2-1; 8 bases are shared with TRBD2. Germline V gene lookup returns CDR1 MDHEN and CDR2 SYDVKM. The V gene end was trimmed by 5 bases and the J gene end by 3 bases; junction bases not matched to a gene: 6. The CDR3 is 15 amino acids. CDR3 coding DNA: TGTGCCAGCAGTCCCCATAGCGGGAACTACAATGAGCAGTTCTTC. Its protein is CASSPHSGNYNEQFF.

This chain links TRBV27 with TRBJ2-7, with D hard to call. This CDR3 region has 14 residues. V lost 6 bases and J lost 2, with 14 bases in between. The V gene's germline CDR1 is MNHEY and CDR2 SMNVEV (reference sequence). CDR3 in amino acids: CASSRSDTAYEQYF. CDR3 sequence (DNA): TGTGCCAGCAGCCGATCAGATACTGCCTACGAGCAGTACTTC.

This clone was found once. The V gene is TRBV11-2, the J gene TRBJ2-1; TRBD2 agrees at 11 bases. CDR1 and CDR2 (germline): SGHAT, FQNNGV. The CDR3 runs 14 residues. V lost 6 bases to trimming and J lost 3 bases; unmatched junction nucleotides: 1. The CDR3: CASSGLAGYNEQFF. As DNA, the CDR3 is TGTGCCAGCAGTGGACTAGCGGGCTACAATGAGCAGTTCTTC.

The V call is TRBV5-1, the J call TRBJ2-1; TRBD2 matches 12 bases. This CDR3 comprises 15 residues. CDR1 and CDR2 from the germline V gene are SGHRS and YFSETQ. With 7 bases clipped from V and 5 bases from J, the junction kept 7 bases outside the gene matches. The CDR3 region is CASATSGSSHNEQFF. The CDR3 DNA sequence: TGCGCCAGCGCGACTAGCGGGAGTTCCCACAATGAGCAGTTCTTC.

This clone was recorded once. DNA for the CDR3: TGTGCCAGTAGTAGATACCGGGACTTCCGCCACTCTGGGGCCAACGTCCTGACTTTC. The encoded protein is CASSRYRDFRHSGANVLTF. The chain uses TRBV19 and TRBJ2-6; D possibly corresponds to TRBD2 (6 bases). The germline V and J ends were trimmed by 4 bases and 0 bases, with 19 bases remaining between them. The CDR3 contains 19 residues. In germline, CDR1 is LNHDA, CDR2 SQIVND (reference sequence).

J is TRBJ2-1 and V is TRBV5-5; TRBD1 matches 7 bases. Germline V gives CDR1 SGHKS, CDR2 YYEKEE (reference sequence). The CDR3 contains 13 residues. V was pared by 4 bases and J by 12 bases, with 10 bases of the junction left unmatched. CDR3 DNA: TGTGCCAGCAGCCTGGAATCCGGGGACAGGCAGTTCTTC. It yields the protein CASSLESGDRQFF.

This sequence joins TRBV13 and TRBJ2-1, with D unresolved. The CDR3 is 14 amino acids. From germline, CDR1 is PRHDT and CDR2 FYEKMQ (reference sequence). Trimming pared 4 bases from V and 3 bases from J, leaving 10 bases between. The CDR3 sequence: CASSSSIVYNEQFF. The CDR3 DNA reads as TGTGCCAGCAGCTCGTCCATCGTCTACAATGAGCAGTTCTTC.

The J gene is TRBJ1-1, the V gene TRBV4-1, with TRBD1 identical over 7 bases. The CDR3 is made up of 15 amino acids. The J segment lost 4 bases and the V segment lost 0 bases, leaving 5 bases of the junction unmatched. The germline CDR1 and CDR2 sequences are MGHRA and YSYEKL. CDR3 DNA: TGCGCCAGCAGCCAAGATACAGGGGAGACCACTGAAGCTTTCTTT. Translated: CASSQDTGETTEAFF.

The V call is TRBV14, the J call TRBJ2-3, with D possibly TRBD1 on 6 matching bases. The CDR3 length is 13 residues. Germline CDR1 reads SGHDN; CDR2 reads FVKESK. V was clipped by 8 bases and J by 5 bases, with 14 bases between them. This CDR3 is CASSRGTGDTQYF. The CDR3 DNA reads TGTGCCAGCTCCAGGGGAACGGGAGATACGCAGTATTTT. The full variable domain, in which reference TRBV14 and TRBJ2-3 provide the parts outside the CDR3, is EAGVTQFPSHSVIEKGQTVTLRCDPISGHDNLYWYRRVMGKEIKFLLHFVKESKQDESGMPNNRFLAERTGGTYSTLKVQPAELEDSGVYFCASSRGTGDTQYFGPGTRLTVL.

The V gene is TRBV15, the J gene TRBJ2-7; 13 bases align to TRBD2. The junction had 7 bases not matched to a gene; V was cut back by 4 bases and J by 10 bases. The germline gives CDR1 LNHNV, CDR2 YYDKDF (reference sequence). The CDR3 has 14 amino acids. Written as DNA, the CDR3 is TGTGCCACCAGCAAAGGACTAGCGGGAGAAGCCCAGTACTTC. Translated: CATSKGLAGEAQYF.

The DNA for the CDR3 is TGTGCCAGCAGTCCTGGACAGGGGTATGGGGATGAGCAGTTCTTC. Its translation: CASSPGQGYGDEQFF. The chain joins TRBV5-4 to TRBJ2-1, with 9 bases identical to TRBD1. Germline CDR1 is SGHNT and CDR2 is YYREEE (reference sequence). J lost 8 bases, V lost 5 bases, and 11 bases had no gene match. The length of the CDR3 is 15 residues.

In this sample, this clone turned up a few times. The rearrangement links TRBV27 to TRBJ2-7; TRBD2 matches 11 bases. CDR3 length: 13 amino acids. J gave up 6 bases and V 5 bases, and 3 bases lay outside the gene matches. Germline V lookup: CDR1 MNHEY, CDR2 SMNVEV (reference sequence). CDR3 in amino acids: CASSQTSGSEQYF. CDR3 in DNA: TGTGCCAGCAGTCAAACTAGCGGGAGCGAGCAGTACTTC.

CDR3 nucleotide sequence: TGTGCCAGCTCACGTGGGCTCCTCAGGAGCTCCTACAATGAGCAGTTCTTC. This sequence encodes CASSRGLLRSSYNEQFF. This rearrangement joins TRBV18 to TRBJ2-1; no clear D gene. The CDR3 runs to 17 residues. Per germline, CDR1 KGHSH and CDR2 LQKENI. V lost 4 bases, J lost 0 bases, and 16 bases lay in between.

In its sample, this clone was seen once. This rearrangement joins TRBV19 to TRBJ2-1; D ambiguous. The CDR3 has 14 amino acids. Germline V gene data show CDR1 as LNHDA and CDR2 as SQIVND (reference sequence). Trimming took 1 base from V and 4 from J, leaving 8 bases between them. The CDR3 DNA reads TGTGCCAGTAGTATAGTATCAGGATACAATGAGCAGTTCTTC. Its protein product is CASSIVSGYNEQFF.

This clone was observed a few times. The DNA of the CDR3 is TGTGCCAGCAGCTGGACAGCCGGAGACGAGCAGTACTTC. It yields the protein CASSWTAGDEQYF. The V gene is TRBV7-9, the J gene TRBJ2-7; D possibly corresponds to TRBD1 (6 bases). Trimming stripped 4 bases from V and 5 bases from J, with 12 bases between. This CDR3 region has 13 residues. The V gene's germline CDR1 is SEHNR and CDR2 FQNEAQ (reference sequence).

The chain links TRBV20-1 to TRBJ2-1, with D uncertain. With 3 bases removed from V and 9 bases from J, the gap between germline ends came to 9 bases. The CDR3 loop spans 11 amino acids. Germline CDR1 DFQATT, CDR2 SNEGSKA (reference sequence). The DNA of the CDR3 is TGCAGTGCTAGTACCCCTGGTGAGCAGTTCTTC. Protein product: CSASTPGEQFF.

The CDR3 DNA is TGTGCCACCAGCAGAGATGATGGAGGGGGAACTAATGAAAAACTGTTTTTT. This encodes CATSRDDGGGTNEKLFF. V usage is TRBV15 and J usage is TRBJ1-4; TRBD1 might be the D (6 bases). This CDR3 is 17 amino acids long. Germline lookup yields CDR1 LNHNV and CDR2 YYDKDF (reference sequence). Trimming took off 0 bases at V and 1 base at J, with 12 bases between the two ends.

The CDR3 nucleotides are TGTGCCAGCAGCTTAGACGACAGGGGTATTGGCTACACCTTC. It yields the protein CASSLDDRGIGYTF. This chain joins TRBV11-2 and TRBJ1-2; 8 bases agree with TRBD1. Trimming cost V 0 bases and J 7 bases; bases outside gene matches: 4. The CDR3 covers 14 residues. The germline CDR1 and CDR2 sequences are SGHAT and FQNNGV.

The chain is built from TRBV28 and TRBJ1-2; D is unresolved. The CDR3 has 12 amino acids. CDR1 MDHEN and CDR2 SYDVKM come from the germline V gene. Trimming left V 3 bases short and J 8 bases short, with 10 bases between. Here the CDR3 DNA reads TGTGCCAGCAGTTTCGGTAGTTTGGGCTACACCTTC. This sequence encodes CASSFGSLGYTF.

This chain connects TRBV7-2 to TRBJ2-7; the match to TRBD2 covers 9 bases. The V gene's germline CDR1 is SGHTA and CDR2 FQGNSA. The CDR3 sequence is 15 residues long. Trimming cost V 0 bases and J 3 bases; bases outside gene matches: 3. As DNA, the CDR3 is TGTGCCAGCAGCTTAGCGACTAGCGGATACTACGAGCAGTACTTC. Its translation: CASSLATSGYYEQYF.

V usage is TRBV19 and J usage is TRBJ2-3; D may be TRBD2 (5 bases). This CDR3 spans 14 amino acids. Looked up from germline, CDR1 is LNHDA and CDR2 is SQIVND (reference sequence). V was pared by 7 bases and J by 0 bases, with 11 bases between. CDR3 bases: TGTGCCAGTACCACTAGAGCCAGCACAGATACGCAGTATTTT. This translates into CASTTRASTDTQYF.